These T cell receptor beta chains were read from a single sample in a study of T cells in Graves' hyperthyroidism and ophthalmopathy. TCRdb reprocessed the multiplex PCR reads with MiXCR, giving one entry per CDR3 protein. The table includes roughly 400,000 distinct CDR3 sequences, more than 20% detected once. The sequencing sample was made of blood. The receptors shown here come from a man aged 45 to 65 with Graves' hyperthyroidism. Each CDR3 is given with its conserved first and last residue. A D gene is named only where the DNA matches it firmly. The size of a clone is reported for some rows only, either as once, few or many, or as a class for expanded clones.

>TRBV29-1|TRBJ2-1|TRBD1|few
TGCAGCGTTAGACAGGGCGCCTACAATGAGCAGTTCTTC
CSVRQGAYNEQFF
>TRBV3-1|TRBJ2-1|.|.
TGTGCCAGCAGCCCTATCTTCTCCAATGAGCAGTTCTTC
CASSPIFSNEQFF
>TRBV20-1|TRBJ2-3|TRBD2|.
TGCAGTGCTAGCGGGAGGGCCGAGACAGATACGCAGTATTTT
CSASGRAETDTQYF
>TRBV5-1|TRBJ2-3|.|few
TGCGCCAGCAGCTTGCCCCCTCCTTCAGATACGCAGTATTTT
CASSLPPPSDTQYF
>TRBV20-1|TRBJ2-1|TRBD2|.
TGCAGTGCTAGCTTAGCGGGAGTGGTCGGTGAGCAGTTCTTC
CSASLAGVVGEQFF
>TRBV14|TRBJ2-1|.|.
TGTGCCAGCAGCCAAGCGTTGTACAATGAGCAGTTCTTC
CASSQALYNEQFF
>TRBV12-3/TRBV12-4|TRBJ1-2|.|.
TGTGCCAGCAGCCCCGGACAGACGATATATGGCTACACCTTC
CASSPGQTIYGYTF
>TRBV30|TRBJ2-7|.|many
TGTGCCTGGACCGCTCTCAGCTCCTACGAGCAGTACTTC
CAWTALSSYEQYF
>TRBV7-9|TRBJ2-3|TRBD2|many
TGTGCCAGCAGCCCCACGACTAGCGGGGATACGCAGTATTTT
CASSPTTSGDTQYF
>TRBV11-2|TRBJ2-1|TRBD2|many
TGTGCCAGCAGCTTCGGGACTAGCTCCTACAATGAGCAGTTCTTC
CASSFGTSSYNEQFF
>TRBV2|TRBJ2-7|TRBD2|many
TGTGCCAGCAGTGAATTGGGACTAGCGACTTACGAGCAGTACTTC
CASSELGLATYEQYF
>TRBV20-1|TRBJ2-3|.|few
TGCAGTGCTGGAGGGCAGTGGCGGGATACGCAGTATTTT
CSAGGQWRDTQYF
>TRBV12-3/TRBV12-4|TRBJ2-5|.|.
TGTGCCAGCAGTTTAAATACGGGGGCAGAGACCCAGTACTTC
CASSLNTGAETQYF
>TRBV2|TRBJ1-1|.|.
TGTGCCACCCTGTCATTGCTGAACACTGAAGCTTTCTTT
CATLSLLNTEAFF
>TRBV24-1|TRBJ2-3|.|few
TGTGCCACCAGTGTAGCGGTTGGCACAAAGACTACGCAGTATTTT
CATSVAVGTKTTQYF
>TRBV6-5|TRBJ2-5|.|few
.
CASILGSSETQYF
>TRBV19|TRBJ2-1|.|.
TGTGCCAGTAGTATAACCCAAGCGGGCTACAATGAGCAGTTCTTC
CASSITQAGYNEQFF
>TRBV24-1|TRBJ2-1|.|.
TGTGCCACCAGTGAGGCGGACTGGAATGAGCAGTTCTTC
CATSEADWNEQFF